This T cell receptor beta chain was recorded in a study of regulatory T cells in long-lasting Graves disease. Indicated time point: persistent/refractory GD, antithyroid drugs over 5 years with positive TRAb. TCR sequences were obtained from RNA taken from PBMCs. This clonotype has only a few counts. Combining iRepertoire HTBI primers with Arm-PCR of CDR3 regions, the authors built TCR beta libraries. TCRdb used MiXCR to reprocess the multiplex PCR reads, holding one entry per CDR3 protein. In the table there are a few hundred thousand distinct CDR3 sequences, approximately 25% of which are singletons. The CDR3 runs 14 residues. Deletions cut 8 bases from V and 6 bases from J, with 16 bases between. CDR1 MDHEN and CDR2 SYDVKM come from the germline V gene.

The specimen was peripheral blood mononuclear cells (PBMCs), collected when the disease was refractory, from a patient treated with antithyroid drugs. The rearrangement links TRBV28 to TRBJ2-2; D unresolved. The sequence came from a woman between 40 and 50 years old with Graves disease. The CDR3 DNA follows: TGTGCCAGCGTAAGGGCAGCTACTGCCGGGGAGCTGTTTTTT. Translation gives CASVRAATAGELFF.